This T cell receptor beta chain was retrieved from a study of vaccination effects on CD4 cells after COVID-19. Study details: Early after vaccination, and again late, a few convalescent patients were sampled.

J gave up 0 bases and V 7 bases, and 5 bases lay outside the gene matches. Germline CDR1 and CDR2: LGHNT and FRNRAP. The CDR3 has 16 amino acids. As concerns this clone: The antigen remains undetermined.

Profiled with immunoSEQ multiplex PCR; TCRdb holds only in-frame clones, not every one. The sample includes about 14,000 clones, 78% seen only once; the top ten take 25% to 30%. Antigen-specific CD4+ T cells were expanded (with viral peptide pools) by the ViraFEST assay ahead of sequencing. Culture proceeded for nine to eleven days, and CD4+ T cells were then isolated. This person's SARS-CoV-2 infection, confirmed by PCR, occurred between March and December 2020. Each participant was given two doses of one vaccine (BNT162b2 or mRNA-1273). This material consisted of CD4+ T cells from PBMCs cultured with HCoV-NL63 spike peptides, taken after COVID-19 vaccination. This clonotype was obtained from a human donor who had a prior SARS-CoV-2 infection. V is TRBV12-5 and J is TRBJ2-2, with 10 bases fitting TRBD1. As DNA, the CDR3 is TGTGCTAGTGTCCCGGACAGGGGGACGAACACCGGGGAGCTGTTTTTT. Translated, it gives CASVPDRGTNTGELFF.